This T cell receptor beta chain was profiled in a study of OX40 agonist ivuxolimab in advanced cancers. Profiled with immunoSEQ multiplex PCR; TCRdb holds only in-frame clones, not every one. Among roughly 90,000 clones listed, 91% were seen once. V was pared by 10 bases and J by 3 bases, with 15 bases between. The CDR3 is made up of 13 amino acids. Germline V gene data show CDR1 as ENHRY and CDR2 as SYGVKD. The chain is built from TRBV10-3 and TRBJ1-1; D possibly corresponds to TRBD1 (6 bases). The TCR originated in an adult with an advanced solid tumor such as melanoma, head and neck, liver or kidney cancer. Sequences were derived from CD4+ or CD8+ T cells sorted from blood, sampled in a trial of the OX40 agonist ivuxolimab. CDR3 DNA: TGTGCCACTGCCCGACAGGAGGACACTGAAGCTTTCTTT. It encodes CATARQEDTEAFF.